A selection of T cell receptor beta chains follows, all from one sample in a study of T-cell memory formation after mild COVID-19. TCRdb fed the 5' RACE reads into MiXCR, producing one record per CDR3 protein. This sample carries about 410,000 distinct CDR3 sequences, around 22% of them seen once, and the ten largest clones take over 10%. Sequenced sample: PBMCs or a T cell subset sorted from them (not recorded which). Every receptor here comes from an adult woman who had mild COVID-19 (a few samples of this study predate the infection). Cell type and time point are not known. Both conserved end residues are part of each CDR3. D genes are given only for firm matches. Some rows mark clone size as missing; the rest say once, few, many or name a class of expanded clone.

few TRBD2 TRBJ2-5 TRBV5-1 CASSQGTTIQETQYF TGCGCCAGCAGCCAAGGGACTACAATTCAAGAGACCCAGTACTTC
. . TRBJ2-2 TRBV5-1 CASSLEVASTGELFF TGCGCCAGCAGCTTGGAGGTAGCGAGCACCGGGGAGCTGTTTTTT
. TRBD1 TRBJ2-7 TRBV12-3/TRBV12-4 CASSLWEGGAVYEQYF TGTGCCAGCAGTTTATGGGAAGGGGGCGCTGTCTACGAGCAGTACTTC
few . TRBJ1-6 TRBV5-1 CASSLEGRSNSPLHF TGCGCCAGCAGCTTGGAGGGACGGAGTAATTCACCCCTCCACTTT
few TRBD1 TRBJ1-6 TRBV11-2 CASSPGQGFNSPLHF TGTGCCAGCAGCCCCGGACAGGGGTTTAATTCACCCCTCCACTTT
few . TRBJ1-1 TRBV4-3 CASSKQTGEAFF TGCGCCAGCAGCAAGCAGACTGGAGAAGCTTTCTTT
. . TRBJ2-2 TRBV9 CASSVAGGELFF TGTGCCAGCAGCGTGGCGGGCGGGGAGCTGTTTTTT
few . TRBJ1-6 TRBV30 CAWSEWGRNSPLHF TGTGCCTGGAGTGAGTGGGGCAGGAATTCACCCCTCCACTTT
few TRBD1 TRBJ2-4 TRBV6-6 CASSSRGDRGVSKNIQYF TGTGCCAGCAGCTCCCGGGGGGACAGGGGGGTATCCAAAAACATTCAGTACTTC
. . TRBJ2-3 TRBV4-1 CASSQFGAADTQYF TGCGCCAGCAGCCAATTCGGGGCGGCAGATACGCAGTATTTT
few TRBD1 TRBJ1-5 TRBV19 CASNRGTGNRIYSNQPQHF TGTGCCAGTAATCGGGGGACAGGGAACCGAATCTATAGCAATCAGCCCCAGCATTTT
few TRBD2 TRBJ2-5 TRBV5-1 CASSTRTSGSSETQYF TGCGCCAGCAGCACCAGGACTAGCGGGAGTTCAGAGACCCAGTACTTC
many TRBD2 TRBJ2-7 TRBV11-2 CASSLVTSGPSYEQYF TGTGCCAGCAGCTTAGTGACTAGCGGGCCTTCCTACGAGCAGTACTTC
. . TRBJ2-7 TRBV29-1 CSVAPGQTYEQYF TGCAGCGTTGCTCCCGGACAGACCTACGAGCAGTACTTC
few TRBD2 TRBJ2-3 TRBV20-1 CSALAGVDTDTQYF TGCAGTGCGCTAGCGGGAGTTGACACAGATACGCAGTATTTT
. TRBD2 TRBJ2-5 TRBV20-1 CSARKPGTSGSVAETQYF TGCAGTGCTAGGAAGCCCGGGACTAGCGGGAGTGTCGCAGAGACCCAGTACTTC
. . TRBJ1-5 TRBV24-1 CATSEAGEVNQPQHF TGTGCCACCAGCGAGGCGGGGGAAGTGAATCAGCCCCAGCATTTT
. TRBD1 TRBJ1-1 TRBV9 CASSVETGGYTEAFF TGTGCCAGCAGCGTAGAAACAGGGGGATACACTGAAGCTTTCTTT
. TRBD1 TRBJ2-5 TRBV20-1 CSARQGQETQYF TGCAGTGCGAGACAGGGACAAGAGACCCAGTACTTC
many . TRBJ2-1 TRBV4-3 CASSQSGMEGNEQFF TGCGCCAGCAGCCAGTCCGGGATGGAGGGAAATGAGCAGTTCTTC
. TRBD2 TRBJ2-1 TRBV20-1 CSARRLLAGGSSYNEQFF TGCAGTGCTAGAAGACTGCTAGCGGGAGGTAGCTCCTACAATGAGCAGTTCTTC
. . TRBJ2-1 TRBV6-2/TRBV6-3 CASSDPGPQNEQFF TGTGCCAGCAGTGATCCGGGCCCGCAGAATGAGCAGTTCTTC
many TRBD2 TRBJ2-5 TRBV19 CASSKSGTSETQYF TGTGCCAGTAGTAAGAGCGGGACCTCGGAGACCCAGTACTTC
few . TRBJ2-2 TRBV29-1 CSVEEQTGELFF TGCAGCGTTGAAGAACAGACCGGGGAGCTGTTTTTT
few TRBD1 TRBJ2-5 TRBV24-1 CATSDFLTGGQETQYF TGTGCCACCAGTGATTTTCTCACAGGGGGGCAAGAGACCCAGTACTTC
. TRBD1 TRBJ2-1 TRBV5-4 CASSTGTEHSHEQFF TGTGCCAGCAGCACCGGGACAGAGCATTCGCATGAGCAGTTCTTC
. TRBD2 TRBJ2-5 TRBV10-3 CAISESTSGGQETQYF TGTGCCATCAGTGAGTCGACTAGCGGGGGGCAAGAGACCCAGTACTTC
once TRBD1 TRBJ2-7 TRBV2 CDSKTGWGSEQYF TGTGACAGCAAGACAGGGTGGGGGTCCGAGCAGTACTTC
. . TRBJ2-7 TRBV7-3 CASSPATWVRSYEQYF TGTGCCAGCAGCCCAGCCACTTGGGTACGGTCCTACGAGCAGTACTTC